Listed below are T cell receptor beta chains from one sample, sequenced in a study of beta chain features in type 1 diabetes. Some clones are missing from TCRdb's copy, which holds only in-frame ones; the method was immunoSEQ multiplex PCR. The table shows around 710,000 clones, with around 12% occurring only once. Sample: naive CD4+ T cells from blood. The receptors were gathered from a man aged 25 to 40 with type 1 diabetes. The CDR3 runs from the conserved cysteine through the conserved F or W. D genes are given only for firm matches. Size is omitted from some rows. Given values are once, few, many or a class for expanded clones.

clone_size	v_call	d_call	j_call	cdr3_nt	cdr3_aa
few	TRBV6-5	NA	TRBJ2-2	TGTGCCAGCAGGTTCAGTGTTGGAGAGGGGGAGCTGTTTTTT	CASRFSVGEGELFF
NA	TRBV28	TRBD1	TRBJ1-6	TGTGCCAGCAGGCAGGGGGCTGCACCCCTCCACTTT	CASRQGAAPLHF
NA	TRBV7-2	NA	TRBJ1-4	TGTGCCAGCAGTTCGAGGGCCGGGTATGAAAAACTGTTTTTT	CASSSRAGYEKLFF
NA	TRBV7-2	TRBD1	TRBJ2-7	TGTGCCAGCAGCCCCCACGGGACAGTTACCTACGAGCAGTACTTC	CASSPHGTVTYEQYF
few	TRBV7-2	TRBD2	TRBJ2-5	TGTGCCAGCAGCTACCCTAGCGGGGGAGTCAGGGAGACCCAGTACTTC	CASSYPSGGVRETQYF
NA	TRBV29-1	NA	TRBJ2-7	TGCAGCGTTGCCAGGGCCCCCTACGAGCAGTACTTC	CSVARAPYEQYF
NA	TRBV9	NA	TRBJ1-2	TGTGCCAGCAGCGTAGCCCCCGGGGCCGCTAACTATGGCTACACCTTC	CASSVAPGAANYGYTF
NA	TRBV30	TRBD1	TRBJ1-4	TGTGCCTGGAGTCCCCTCGCGGCGAGGGGGCGCGAAAAACTGTTTTTT	CAWSPLAARGREKLFF
NA	TRBV2	TRBD1	TRBJ2-7	TGTGCCAGCAGTGCAGGGGGTCCCTACGAGCAGTACTTC	CASSAGGPYEQYF
NA	TRBV7-9	TRBD1	TRBJ1-1	TGTGCCAGCAGCCCCGGGACAGGGCCTGAAGCTTTCTTT	CASSPGTGPEAFF
NA	TRBV7-7	NA	TRBJ2-1	TGTGCTAGCAGCTTAGCGCCCGGGGGCCACAATGAGCAGTTCTTC	CASSLAPGGHNEQFF
NA	TRBV5-1	TRBD1	TRBJ2-5	TGCGCCAGCAGCCCGGACAGGGTCCAAGAGACCCAGTACTTC	CASSPDRVQETQYF
few	TRBV7-9	TRBD2	TRBJ2-1	TGTGCCAGCAGCTTAGGCGGGGGGATCGCGTACAATGAGCAGTTCTTC	CASSLGGGIAYNEQFF
NA	TRBV7-2	TRBD1	TRBJ2-7	TGTGCCAGCAGCTCGAGCCGGGACAGGGGATATTACGAGCAGTACTTC	CASSSSRDRGYYEQYF
few	TRBV11-2	NA	TRBJ1-2	TGTGCCAGCAGCTTGTCAGGGTTCAATGGCTACACCTTC	CASSLSGFNGYTF
once	TRBV9	NA	TRBJ2-5	TGTGCCAGCAGCGTAGAAGGTGAGACCCAGTACTTC	CASSVEGETQYF
few	TRBV5-1	TRBD1	TRBJ2-1	TGCGCCAGCAGCTGGACAGGCTCCTACAATGAGCAGTTCTTC	CASSWTGSYNEQFF
NA	TRBV30	TRBD1	TRBJ2-5	TGTGCCTGGGGACAGGCGCAAGAGACCCAGTACTTC	CAWGQAQETQYF
NA	TRBV5-8	NA	TRBJ2-2	TGTGCCAGCAGCCGGTCGACAGGGAGGACCGGGGAGCTGTTTTTT	CASSRSTGRTGELFF
few	TRBV23-1	TRBD1	TRBJ2-7	TGCGCCAGCAGACTGACTCTCAGGGACAGAACCTACGAGCAGTACTTC	CASRLTLRDRTYEQYF
NA	TRBV6-5	TRBD1	TRBJ2-7	TGTGCCAGCAGTCCCGACAGGGGTCGGTCCTACGAGCAGTACTTC	CASSPDRGRSYEQYF
NA	TRBV9	NA	TRBJ2-1	TGTGCCAGCAGCGTAGCCAGCCGGGGACATGGGGATGAGCAGTTCTTC	CASSVASRGHGDEQFF
NA	TRBV7-9	NA	TRBJ2-3	TGTGCCAGCAGCTTACTCAGCACAGATACGCAGTATTTT	CASSLLSTDTQYF
NA	TRBV6-5	TRBD2	TRBJ2-3	TGTGCCAGCATGGACACTAGCGGGGGAGGTGCGCAGTATTTT	CASMDTSGGGAQYF
few	TRBV9	NA	TRBJ1-2	TGTGCCAGCAGCGGCGCCCGGGGCGGCTATGGCTACACCTTC	CASSGARGGYGYTF
NA	TRBV4-3	TRBD1	TRBJ1-6	TGCGCCAGCAGCCAAGATAGGGGGACAGCCTATAATTCACCCCTCCACTTT	CASSQDRGTAYNSPLHF
NA	TRBV7-2	TRBD2	TRBJ2-5	TGTGCCAGCTCGGCGGGAGGGATCCAAGAGACCCAGTACTTC	CASSAGGIQETQYF
few	TRBV7-9	TRBD2	TRBJ2-1	TGTGCCAGCAGCTTACTAGCGGGGTACAATGAGCAGTTCTTC	CASSLLAGYNEQFF
few	TRBV7-3	TRBD1	TRBJ1-6	TGTGCCAGCAGCGAGACAGGGGTAAGGTCACCCCTCCACTTT	CASSETGVRSPLHF
few	TRBV28	NA	TRBJ2-7	TGTGCCAGCAGCCCCGGGACGGAAACCTACGAGCAGTACTTC	CASSPGTETYEQYF
NA	TRBV10-3	NA	TRBJ1-2	TGTGCCATCAGCCTGAGGGAGAGCACGAGGGGCTACACCTTC	CAISLRESTRGYTF